This entry lists 5 T cell receptor beta chains sequenced from one sample in a study of blood T cells in healthy people across ages. Alongside a J-beta primer mix, a sample-barcoded 5' primer served in a second PCR lasting 7 to 11 cycles. MiXCR was run by TCRdb on the 5' RACE reads, yielding one entry per CDR3 protein. Here the sample spans approximately 1.5 million distinct CDR3 sequences, almost 35% being singletons. Sequencing was done on a sample of blood. These TCRs come from a woman aged 25 to 45 in good health.

The chain combines TRBV7-9 with TRBJ2-3; possible D gene TRBD2, 5 bases. The CDR3 contains 18 residues. Germline assignment: CDR1 SEHNR and CDR2 FQNEAQ (reference sequence). V dropped 5 bases and J dropped 3 bases, with 24 bases sitting between them. The CDR3 bases are TGTGCCAGCAGCCCCCTAGTATTTCGGGGTAGAGGAACAGATACGCAGTATTTT. This translates into CASSPLVFRGRGTDTQYF.

This clonotype was counted ten times or more. This chain joins TRBV7-9 and TRBJ2-7; D call uncertain. Trimming stripped 1 base from V and 5 bases from J, with 6 bases between. The CDR3 length is 12 residues. Germline lookup yields CDR1 SEHNR and CDR2 FQNEAQ (reference sequence). CDR3 coding DNA: TGTGCCAGCAGCTTAGGGTCCCACGAGCAGTACTTC. This gives the protein CASSLGSHEQYF. Full variable domain (remainder filled in from reference TRBV7-9 and TRBJ2-7): DTGVSQNPRHKITKRGQNVTFRCDPISEHNRLYWYRQTLGQGPEFLTYFQNEAQLEKSRLLSDRFSAERPKGSFSTLEIQRTEQGDSAMYLCASSLGSHEQYFGPGTRLTVT.

This clonotype showed up just a few times. The rearrangement joins TRBV5-6 to TRBJ2-5; possible D gene TRBD2, 6 bases. The better agreement between TRBJ2-7 and the DNA end casts doubt on the J call. Looked up from germline, CDR1 is SGHDT and CDR2 is YYEEEE. The CDR3 is 16 amino acids. CDR3: CASSSDREMEGYEQYF. DNA of the CDR3: TGTGCCAGCAGCTCGGACCGGGAAATGGAGGGCTACGAGCAGTACTTC.

The chain uses TRBV20-1 and TRBJ2-1, with a tentative D call TRBD2 (5 bases). Germline V CDR1 and CDR2: DFQATT, SNEGSKA (reference sequence). With 0 bases removed from V and 8 bases from J, the gap between germline ends came to 17 bases. The CDR3 is made up of 15 amino acids. The DNA of the CDR3 is TGCAGTGCTAGAGATATCGAGTGGGAGAGCCATGAGCAGTTCTTC. Protein: CSARDIEWESHEQFF.

This clonotype was seen only a few times. The chain joins TRBV5-1 to TRBJ1-2; 7 nucleotides match TRBD1. This CDR3 has 15 amino acids. CDR1 is SGHRS, CDR2 YFSETQ, per germline. J was trimmed by 2 bases and V by 4 bases; bases with no gene match: 8. The CDR3: CASSIWTGANYGYTF. The CDR3 DNA is TGCGCCAGCAGCATCTGGACAGGAGCCAACTATGGCTACACCTTC.